These T cell receptor beta chains were read from a single sample in a study of blood T cell repertoires in COVID-19. Measured with immunoSEQ multiplex PCR; TCRdb has only the in-frame clones, and not every one. The sample has around 15,000 clones, about nine tenths seen once. The source material was peripheral blood. Source of these receptors: a man older than 75 with acute or convalescent COVID-19. Each CDR3 is given with its conserved first and last residue. A D gene is named only where the DNA matches it firmly. The size entry is marked missing in some rows and otherwise reads once, few, many or a size class.

. TRBJ1-4 TRBV5-1 . CASSSQGLNEKLFF TGCGCCAGCAGCTCCCAGGGTCTAAATGAAAAACTGTTTTTT
. TRBJ1-5 TRBV10-3 . CAISVGRESNQPQHF TGTGCCATCAGTGTGGGGAGGGAGAGCAATCAGCCCCAGCATTTT
TRBD2 TRBJ2-5 TRBV2 . CATVRSGGWETQYF TGTGCCACGGTCCGTAGCGGGGGTTGGGAGACCCAGTACTTC
. TRBJ2-6 TRBV7-9 . CASSSGAAGANVLTF TGTGCCAGCAGCTCAGGGGCGGCGGGGGCCAACGTCCTGACTTTC
. TRBJ2-7 TRBV29-1 . CSVRESHEQYF TGCAGCGTTCGAGAAAGCCACGAGCAGTACTTC
TRBD1 TRBJ1-1 TRBV5-1 . CASSRPPGQGDTEAFF TGCGCCAGCAGCCGGCCTCCGGGACAGGGTGACACTGAAGCTTTCTTT
TRBD2 TRBJ2-7 TRBV10-3 few CAIKWASGGYEQYF TGTGCCATCAAATGGGCTAGCGGGGGGTACGAGCAGTACTTC
TRBD1 TRBJ1-1 TRBV19 . CASREQGAKGTEAFF TGTGCCAGTAGGGAACAGGGGGCGAAGGGGACTGAAGCTTTCTTT
. TRBJ1-1 TRBV20-1 . CSASRGSGNTEAFF TGCAGTGCTAGTCGGGGGTCTGGAAACACTGAAGCTTTCTTT
. TRBJ2-1 TRBV5-6 . CASSLDSMSLEQFF TGTGCCAGCAGCTTGGATTCTATGTCTTTAGAGCAGTTCTTC
. TRBJ1-1 TRBV27 . CASSLSAGFTEAFF TGTGCCAGCAGTTTATCGGCAGGGTTCACTGAAGCTTTCTTT
TRBD2 TRBJ2-5 TRBV27 . CASSPRLVGGETQYF TGTGCCAGCAGTCCCAGACTAGTGGGGGGGGAGACCCAGTACTTC
. TRBJ1-1 TRBV5-1 . CASSWNPGLRTEAFF TGCGCCAGCAGCTGGAACCCGGGACTGCGGACTGAAGCTTTCTTT
. TRBJ1-1 TRBV5-6 . CASSPGWVSKGVNTEAFF TGTGCCAGCAGCCCGGGTTGGGTGAGTAAAGGGGTGAACACTGAAGCTTTCTTT
TRBD1 TRBJ2-3 TRBV6-4 . CASSAWDRSDTQYF TGTGCCAGCAGTGCCTGGGACAGGAGCGATACGCAGTATTTT
. TRBJ1-1 TRBV5-1 . CASTPTGENTEAFF TGCGCCAGCACCCCGACAGGAGAGAACACTGAAGCTTTCTTT
. TRBJ2-5 TRBV24-1 once CATSGGGSWETQYF TGTGCCACCAGTGGGGGGGGCTCGTGGGAGACCCAGTACTTC
. TRBJ1-5 TRBV5-1 once CASSLAGHSNQPQHF TGCGCCAGCAGCTTGGCCGGTCATAGCAATCAGCCCCAGCATTTT
. TRBJ2-1 TRBV5-1 . CASSLGGISYNEQFF TGCGCCAGCAGCTTGGGCGGGATCTCCTACAATGAGCAGTTCTTC
TRBD2 TRBJ2-1 TRBV7-3 . CASSLTSGGINEQFF TGTGCCAGCAGCTTAACCAGCGGGGGGATTAATGAGCAGTTCTTC
. TRBJ1-3 TRBV6-6 . CASTPTGFLSGNTIYF TGTGCCAGCACCCCTACAGGTTTCCTCTCTGGAAACACCATATATTTT
TRBD2 TRBJ2-3 TRBV2 . CASRPSGSGEDTQYF TGTGCCAGCAGACCTAGCGGGAGCGGAGAAGATACGCAGTATTTT
TRBD1 TRBJ2-7 TRBV2 . CASSRQGPYEQYF TGTGCCAGCAGTAGACAGGGTCCCTACGAGCAGTACTTC
. TRBJ1-1 TRBV5-6 . CASSLLSLNTEAFF TGTGCCAGCAGCTTGTTGAGCCTGAACACTGAAGCTTTCTTT
TRBD1 TRBJ1-1 TRBV6-5 once CASSPDRGLGAFF TGTGCCAGCAGTCCGGACAGGGGGCTTGGAGCTTTCTTT
TRBD1 TRBJ2-7 TRBV18 . CASSPRDRASYEQYF TGTGCCAGCTCACCTAGGGACAGGGCCTCCTACGAGCAGTACTTC
. TRBJ1-1 TRBV7-8 . CASSGQRNTEAFF TGTGCCAGCAGCGGGCAGAGGAACACTGAAGCTTTCTTT
. TRBJ2-3 TRBV29-1 . CSVAQGTDTQYF TGCAGCGTTGCGCAGGGGACAGATACGCAGTATTTT
TRBD1 TRBJ1-2 TRBV10-3 . CAISERGQSYGYTF TGTGCCATCAGTGAGAGGGGACAGTCCTATGGCTACACCTTC